This T cell receptor (beta chain) was identified in a study of blood T cells in healthy people across ages. Combining a sample-barcoded 5' primer with a J-beta primer mix, a second PCR ran for roughly 7 to 11 cycles. TCRdb itself ran the 5' RACE reads through MiXCR, one entry per CDR3 protein. The sample comprises roughly 900,000 distinct CDR3 sequences, around 46% of which are singletons, and roughly 12% rests with the top ten. There are 16 residues in the CDR3. Germline V gene lookup returns CDR1 MNHEY and CDR2 SMNVEV (reference sequence). Trimming left V 4 bases short and J 2 bases short, with 12 bases between. About 10 milliliters of peripheral blood were drawn from each donor into EDTA-treated tubes.

The chain links TRBV27 to TRBJ2-6; D might be TRBD1 or TRBD2, each matching 5 bases. This receptor was obtained from a man aged 30-40 years in good health. The sample consisted of blood. Here the CDR3 reads CASSSGRVTGANVLTF. The CDR3 coding sequence is TGTGCCAGCAGTTCGGGACGTGTAACTGGGGCCAACGTCCTGACTTTC.